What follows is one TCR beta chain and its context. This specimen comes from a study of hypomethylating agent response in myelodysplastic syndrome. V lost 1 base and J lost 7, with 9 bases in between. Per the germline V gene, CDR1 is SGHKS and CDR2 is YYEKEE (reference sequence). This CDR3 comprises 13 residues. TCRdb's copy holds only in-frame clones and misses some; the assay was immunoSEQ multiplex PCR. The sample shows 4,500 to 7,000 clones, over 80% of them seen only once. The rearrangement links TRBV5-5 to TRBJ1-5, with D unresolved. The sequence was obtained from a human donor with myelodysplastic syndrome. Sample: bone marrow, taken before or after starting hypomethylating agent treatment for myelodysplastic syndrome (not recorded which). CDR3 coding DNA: TGTGCCAGCAGCTTGATGGGTTTCCAGCCCCAGCATTTT. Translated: CASSLMGFQPQHF.